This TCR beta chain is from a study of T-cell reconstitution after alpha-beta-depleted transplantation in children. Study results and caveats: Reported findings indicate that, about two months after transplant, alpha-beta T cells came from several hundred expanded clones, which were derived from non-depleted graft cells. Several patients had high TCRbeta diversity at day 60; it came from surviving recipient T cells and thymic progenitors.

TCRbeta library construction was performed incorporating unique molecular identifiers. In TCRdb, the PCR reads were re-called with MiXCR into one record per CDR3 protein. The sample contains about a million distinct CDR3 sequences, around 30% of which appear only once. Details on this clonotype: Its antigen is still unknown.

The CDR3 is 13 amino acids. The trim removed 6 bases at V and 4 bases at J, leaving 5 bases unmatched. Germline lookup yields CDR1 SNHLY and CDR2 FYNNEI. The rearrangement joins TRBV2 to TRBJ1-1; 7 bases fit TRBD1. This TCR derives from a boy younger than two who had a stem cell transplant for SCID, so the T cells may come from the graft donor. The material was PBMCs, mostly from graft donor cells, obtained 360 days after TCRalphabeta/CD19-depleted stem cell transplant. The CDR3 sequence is CASRRGPGTEAFF. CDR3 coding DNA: TGTGCCAGCAGGAGGGGGCCGGGCACTGAAGCTTTCTTT.